This record looks at one T cell receptor (beta chain) sequence and its context. The CDR3 has 13 amino acids. The V and J ends lost 3 bases and 10 bases respectively, with 18 bases between them. Looked up from germline, CDR1 is SQVTM and CDR2 is ANQGSEA. Original data processing: Scientists estimated how many nucleated cells there were by amplifying reference gene primers. Data came from immunoSEQ multiplex PCR; TCRdb stores just in-frame clones and leaves some out. V, J and clone size were drawn from that table, and D and trimming were deduced from the DNA. The sample lists tens of thousands of clones; approximately 86% were seen once. This entry is derived from a study of blood T cell repertoires in COVID-19. Study-level background: COVID-19 samples, acute and convalescent, were from the United States, Italy and Spain. T cells, B-cell-depleted T cells, or PBMCs provided the cDNA or gDNA that served as material.

Material for sequencing was peripheral blood. The sequence came from a man between 65 and 85 years old with acute or convalescent COVID-19. The chain is built from TRBV29-1 and TRBJ1-1; the D gene is possibly TRBD1 (6 bases). CDR3 nucleotide sequence: TGCAGCGTTGACCGTTACCAGACAGGATCAGCTTTCTTT. The encoded protein is CSVDRYQTGSAFF.